This TCR beta chain was sequenced for a study of regulatory T cells in long-lasting Graves disease. This clonotype occurred a few times. As yet, its antigen is unknown. To make TCR beta libraries, researchers used iRepertoire HTBI primers and Arm-PCR of CDR3 regions. TCRdb redid the calling of the multiplex PCR reads with MiXCR, one entry per CDR3 protein. The sample records 400,000 to 500,000 distinct CDR3 sequences, 20% to 25% being singletons. The study, taken as a whole, reports: Lower TCR diversity was seen in persistent Graves' patients than in newly diagnosed ones. Thyroid tissue was not studied; only peripheral blood was.

Indicated time point: persistent/refractory GD, antithyroid drugs over 5 years with positive TRAb. TCR sequences were obtained from RNA taken from PBMCs. The V gene end was trimmed by 2 bases and the J gene end by 2 bases; junction bases not matched to a gene: 3. The CDR3 has 15 amino acids. Germline V gene lookup returns CDR1 SGHTA and CDR2 FQGTGA. The sample in question was peripheral blood mononuclear cells (PBMCs), obtained when the disease was refractory, from a patient treated with antithyroid drugs. The chain links TRBV7-3 to TRBJ2-5, with 9 positions matching TRBD1. This TCR derives from a female donor with Graves disease. This chain's CDR3 is CASSLPGTGQETQYF. The CDR3 nucleotides read TGTGCCAGCAGCTTACCCGGGACAGGGCAAGAGACCCAGTACTTC.